The T cell receptor beta chain under discussion was sequenced for a study of cytomegalovirus exposure and HLA in healthy donors. Primers included in the PCR were 60 Vbeta and 13 Jbeta primers. Sequencing was performed with immunoSEQ multiplex PCR; in TCRdb, only in-frame clones are kept and a portion is missing. The sample records over 150,000 clones, around four fifths being singletons. Germline assignment: CDR1 SGHRS and CDR2 YFSETQ. The CDR3 runs to 16 residues. The V end was cut by 4 bases, the J end by 10 bases, with 21 bases between. The chain has TRBV5-1 and TRBJ1-6; tentatively, D is TRBD1 (6 bases). The sequenced material came from PBMCs. The clonotype comes from a man aged 50 or older in good health and CMV-seronegative. CDR3 nucleotide sequence: TGCGCCAGCAGCGGCGGTTCAGGGGCAAAAGAATCACCCCTCCACTTT. This translates into CASSGGSGAKESPLHF.